One TCR beta chain is described in this entry. V shed 5 bases and J 8 bases; nucleotides not matched to a gene: 9. This CDR3 has 14 amino acids. Germline loops: CDR1 SEHNR, CDR2 FQNEAQ (reference sequence). The data derive from a study of cytotoxic CD8 clonotypes in ibrutinib-treated CLL. At the level of the study: The average sample held roughly 250,000 productive templates and about 99,000 productive rearrangements.

Target depth was 1 in 200,000 to 1 in 1 million T cells, about 10x per clonotype. TCRdb's table, derived via immunoSEQ multiplex PCR, lists solely in-frame clones and lacks some. The data contain 100,000 to 150,000 clones, roughly 88% of them singletons. Specimen: PBMCs, collected after 24 months of ibrutinib treatment. The chain links TRBV7-9 to TRBJ2-1; 7 nucleotides match TRBD2. The receptor's source is a human donor with chronic lymphocytic leukemia. CDR3 sequence (DNA): TGTGCCAGCAGCCCTAGGGGACTAATCGATGAGCAGTTCTTC. Translation: CASSPRGLIDEQFF.